This passage covers 19 T cell receptor beta chains from one sample sequenced in a study of cytomegalovirus exposure and HLA in healthy donors. Primers: 60 Vbeta forward and 13 Jbeta reverse. Profiling relied on immunoSEQ multiplex PCR, and the TCRdb table lists in-frame clones only, not all of them. The sample gives around 170,000 clones, roughly 75% of which show up once; roughly 2% is in the top ten. The sample taken for sequencing was PBMCs. Receptor source: a woman aged 25 to 45 in good health and CMV-seronegative.

The chain joins TRBV5-1 to TRBJ2-2; 7 nucleotides match TRBD2. Trimming took 2 bases from V and 7 from J; bases not matched to a gene: 11. The V gene's germline CDR1 is SGHRS and CDR2 YFSETQ. This CDR3 is 16 amino acids long. For the CDR3, the DNA is TGCGCCAGCAGCTTCCGGGGGGTTCAAACGGACGGGGAGCTGTTTTTT. Amino acid sequence: CASSFRGVQTDGELFF.

The chain carries TRBV2 and TRBJ2-7, with 7 positions matching TRBD1. Germline CDR1 reads SNHLY; CDR2 reads FYNNEI. The CDR3 has 13 residues. V dropped 5 bases and J dropped 6; count of bases not matched to a gene: 7. The CDR3 DNA is TGTGCCAGCAGTTTGGAAACAGGGGCCGAGCAGTACTTC. Translating it yields CASSLETGAEQYF. The full variable domain, with the rest looked up from reference TRBV2 and TRBJ2-7, is EPEVTQTPSHQVTQMGQEVILRCVPISNHLYFYWYRQILGQKVEFLVSFYNNEISEKSEIFDDQFSVERPDGSNFTLKIRSTKLEDSAMYFCASSLETGAEQYFGPGTRLTVT.

The chain carries TRBV18 and TRBJ1-1, with 8 bases fitting TRBD1. Germline V gene lookup returns CDR1 KGHSH and CDR2 LQKENI. The ends lost 6 bases at V and 4 bases at J; junction bases unmatched: 7. The CDR3 spans 14 residues. CDR3 DNA: TGTGCCAGCTCCGAGACAGGGGCCGTCACTGAAGCTTTCTTT. This encodes CASSETGAVTEAFF.

V gene TRBV18 combines with J gene TRBJ2-1; the match to TRBD1 covers 8 bases. V gave up 6 bases and J gave up 3 bases; unmatched junction bases: 10. Germline V gene lookup returns CDR1 KGHSH and CDR2 LQKENI. The length of the CDR3 is 16 residues. For the CDR3, the DNA is TGTGCCAGCTCCCCCACGGGAACAGGGGGCTACAATGAGCAGTTCTTC. It encodes CASSPTGTGGYNEQFF.

This clone was observed a handful of times. The chain uses TRBV25-1 and TRBJ1-4; 9 bases agree with TRBD1. The V gene's germline CDR1 is MGHDK and CDR2 SYGVNS. The CDR3 loop spans 15 amino acids. The junction had 4 bases not matched to a gene; V was cut back by 1 base and J by 7 bases. CDR3 sequence: CASSELWTGAEKLFF. CDR3 nucleotide sequence: TGTGCCAGCAGTGAATTGTGGACAGGGGCTGAAAAACTGTTTTTT.

The chain has TRBV19 and TRBJ1-1, with 12 bases matching TRBD1. Trimming removed 5 bases from V and 5 bases from J; junction bases left unmatched: 6. The CDR3 spans 15 residues. Germline V gene sequence: CDR1 LNHDA, CDR2 SQIVND (reference sequence). Here the CDR3 reads CASSWGTGGFTEAFF. The DNA for the CDR3 is TGTGCCAGTAGTTGGGGGACAGGGGGCTTTACTGAAGCTTTCTTT.

V gene TRBV7-2 combines with J gene TRBJ1-6; D possibly corresponds to TRBD1 (5 bases). Germline CDR1 and CDR2: SGHTA and FQGNSA. The CDR3 consists of 15 residues. The V gene lost 3 bases and the J gene lost 6 bases, with 12 bases spanning the gap. The CDR3 DNA reads TGTGCCAGCAGCTTCAGGGCTGTTCGTAATTCACCCCTCCACTTT. This translates into CASSFRAVRNSPLHF.

The chain recombines TRBV9 with TRBJ1-4; possibly TRBD1 for D (6 bases). V was trimmed by 4 bases and J by 4 bases, leaving 14 bases between them. The CDR3 consists of 15 residues. Germline lookup yields CDR1 SGDLS and CDR2 YYNGEE. CDR3 sequence: CASSPLGADNEKLFF. Written as DNA, the CDR3 is TGTGCCAGCAGCCCCCTGGGGGCGGATAATGAAAAACTGTTTTTT. Full variable domain (rest looked up from reference TRBV9 and TRBJ1-4): DSGVTQTPKHLITATGQRVTLRCSPRSGDLSVYWYQQSLDQGLQFLIQYYNGEERAKGNILERFSAQQFPDLHSELNLSSLELGDSALYFCASSPLGADNEKLFFGSGTQLSVL.

The chain is built from TRBV15 and TRBJ1-6, with D unclear. The CDR3 is 16 amino acids. V gave up 0 bases and J gave up 8 bases, with 14 bases separating them. Germline lookup yields CDR1 LNHNV and CDR2 YYDKDF (reference sequence). This CDR3 reads CATSRDPPRLHSPLHF. As DNA, the CDR3 is TGTGCCACCAGCAGAGATCCCCCCAGGCTTCATTCACCCCTCCACTTT.

The chain couples TRBV15 to TRBJ2-5; possibly TRBD2 for D (5 bases). CDR3 length: 14 amino acids. Per the germline V gene, CDR1 is LNHNV and CDR2 is YYDKDF (reference sequence). V lost 1 base and J 4 bases, leaving 10 bases between the germline ends. The CDR3 spells CATSRAGFRETQYF. The CDR3 nucleotides are TGTGCCACCAGCAGAGCGGGGTTTCGAGAGACCCAGTACTTC. Complete variable domain (other parts from reference TRBV15 and TRBJ2-5): DAMVIQNPRYQVTQFGKPVTLSCSQTLNHNVMYWYQQKSSQAPKLLFHYYDKDFNNEADTPDNFQSRRPNTSFCFLDIRSPGLGDTAMYLCATSRAGFRETQYFGPGTRLLVL.

The chain couples TRBV7-9 to TRBJ1-2, with 9 nucleotides matching TRBD1. CDR1 is SEHNR and CDR2 is FQNEAQ in the germline V gene (reference sequence). J lost 7 bases, V lost 5 bases, and 14 bases had no gene match. CDR3 length: 16 amino acids. The CDR3 DNA sequence: TGTGCCAGCAGCCCAGCCTGGACAGGGGAATTCTCTGGCTACACCTTC. Its translation: CASSPAWTGEFSGYTF.

A note on this clone: This sample also contains other DNA sequences that code for the same CDR3. This chain connects TRBV18 to TRBJ2-5; D remains unclear. Germline V gene sequence: CDR1 KGHSH, CDR2 LQKENI. V shed 3 bases and J shed 3 bases, with 2 bases lying between them. The CDR3 covers 11 residues. Written as DNA, the CDR3 is TGTGCCAGCTCACCTAAAGAGACCCAGTACTTC. It translates to CASSPKETQYF.

This chain uses TRBV4-1 with TRBJ2-2, with TRBD2 matching 15 bases. CDR3 length equals 18 residues. V lost 2 bases, J lost 4 bases, and 5 bases stayed unmatched. From germline, CDR1 is MGHRA and CDR2 YSYEKL. Here the CDR3 DNA reads TGCGCCAGCAGCCAATCCGGACTAGCGGGGGGGAGCACCGGGGAGCTGTTTTTT. This gives the protein CASSQSGLAGGSTGELFF.

The CDR3 sequence: CASRRGQFSGANVLTF. The CDR3 nucleotides are TGTGCCAGCAGGAGGGGACAGTTCTCTGGGGCCAACGTCCTGACTTTC. The chain couples TRBV2 to TRBJ2-6; TRBD1 matches at 7 bases. J was trimmed by 0 bases and V by 6 bases; bases with no gene match: 5. This CDR3 spans 16 amino acids. From germline, CDR1 is SNHLY and CDR2 FYNNEI.

As for this clone: A read error is likely, as this CDR3 ends without the conserved phenylalanine or tryptophan. The V and J genes are TRBV30 and TRBJ1-2; D may be TRBD1 (5 bases). V dropped 0 bases and J dropped 9 bases, with 8 bases sitting between them. The CDR3 is 11 amino acids. Germline lookup yields CDR1 GTSNPN and CDR2 SVGIG (reference sequence). The CDR3 nucleotides are TGTGCCTGGAGTGTGGGGGGGAGCTACACCTCC. This sequence encodes CAWSVGGSYTS.

The V and J genes are TRBV5-5 and TRBJ1-1; D possibly corresponds to TRBD1 (5 bases). The length of the CDR3 is 15 residues. The V end was cut by 1 base, the J end by 2 bases, with 12 bases between. CDR1 SGHKS and CDR2 YYEKEE come from the germline V gene (reference sequence). The CDR3 DNA reads TGTGCCAGCAGCTTGATCGGACAACGAAACACTGAAGCTTTCTTT. Residues: CASSLIGQRNTEAFF.

This chain joins TRBV4-1 and TRBJ1-5; 7 positions match TRBD1. CDR3 length: 18 amino acids. The junction had 10 bases not matched to a gene; V was cut back by 1 base and J by 1 base. Per germline, CDR1 MGHRA and CDR2 YSYEKL. CDR3 DNA sequence: TGCGCCAGCAGCCAAGTTTCAGGGATGACAGGGAGCAATCAGCCCCAGCATTTT. Translating gives CASSQVSGMTGSNQPQHF.

This clone is a singleton in its sample. V is TRBV7-2 and J is TRBJ2-2; unclear D gene. V was pared by 3 bases and J by 2 bases, with 13 bases between. The CDR3 contains 16 residues. Per germline, CDR1 SGHTA and CDR2 FQGNSA. CDR3 sequence reads: CASSFLGGANTGELFF. CDR3 coding DNA: TGTGCCAGCAGCTTCCTCGGCGGAGCCAACACCGGGGAGCTGTTTTTT. Drawing the rest from reference TRBV7-2 and TRBJ2-2, the complete variable domain is GAGVSQSPSNKVTEKGKDVELRCDPISGHTALYWYRQSLGQGLEFLIYFQGNSAPDKSGLPSDRFSAERTGGSVSTLTIQRTQQEDSAVYLCASSFLGGANTGELFFGEGSRLTVL.

This clone has more than one count but fewer than ten. V and J are TRBV7-2 and TRBJ2-3, with no clear D. From germline, CDR1 is SGHTA and CDR2 FQGNSA. V lost 7 bases and J lost 2, with 13 bases in between. This CDR3 has 14 amino acids. The CDR3 DNA reads TGTGCCAGCACCCCCATGGCTCCCACAGATACGCAGTATTTT. As protein: CASTPMAPTDTQYF.